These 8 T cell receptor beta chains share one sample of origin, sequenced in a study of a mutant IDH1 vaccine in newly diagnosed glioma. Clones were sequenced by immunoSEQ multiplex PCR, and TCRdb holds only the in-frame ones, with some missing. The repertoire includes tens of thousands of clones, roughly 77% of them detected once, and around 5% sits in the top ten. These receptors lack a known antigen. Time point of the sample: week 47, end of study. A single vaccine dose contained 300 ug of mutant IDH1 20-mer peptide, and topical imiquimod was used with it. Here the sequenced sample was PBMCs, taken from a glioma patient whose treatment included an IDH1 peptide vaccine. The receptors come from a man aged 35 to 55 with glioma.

The DNA for the CDR3 is TGTGCCAGCAGCGCAGATACGCAGTATTTT. Translated: CASSADTQYF. The J gene is TRBJ2-3, the V gene TRBV2; D is ambiguous. The ends were cut back, 6 bases at V and 4 bases at J, with 2 bases in the middle. CDR1 is SNHLY, CDR2 FYNNEI, per germline. This CDR3 spans 10 amino acids.

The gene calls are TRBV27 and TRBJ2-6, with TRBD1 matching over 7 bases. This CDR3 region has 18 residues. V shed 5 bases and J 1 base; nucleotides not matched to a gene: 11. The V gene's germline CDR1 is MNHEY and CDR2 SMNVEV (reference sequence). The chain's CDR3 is CASSPRRTGVSGANVLTF. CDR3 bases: TGTGCCAGCAGTCCCAGAAGGACAGGTGTATCTGGGGCCAACGTCCTGACTTTC.

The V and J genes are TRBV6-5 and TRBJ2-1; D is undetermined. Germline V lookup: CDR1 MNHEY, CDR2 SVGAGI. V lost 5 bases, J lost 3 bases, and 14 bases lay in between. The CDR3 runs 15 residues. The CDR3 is CASSPPSTYYNEQFF. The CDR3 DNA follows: TGTGCCAGCAGTCCTCCATCAACTTACTACAATGAGCAGTTCTTC.

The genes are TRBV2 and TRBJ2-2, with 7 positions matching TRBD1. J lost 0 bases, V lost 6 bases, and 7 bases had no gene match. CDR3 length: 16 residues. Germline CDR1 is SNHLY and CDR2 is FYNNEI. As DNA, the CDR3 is TGTGCCAGCAGCCCTCGGACAGGTCCGAACACCGGGGAGCTGTTTTTT. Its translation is CASSPRTGPNTGELFF.

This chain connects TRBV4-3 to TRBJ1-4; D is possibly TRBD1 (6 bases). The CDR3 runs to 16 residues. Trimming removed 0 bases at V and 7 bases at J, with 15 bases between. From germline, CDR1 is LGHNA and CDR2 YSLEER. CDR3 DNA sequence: TGCGCCAGCAGCCAAGATCTGCCAGGGGAACGTGAAAAACTGTTTTTT. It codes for CASSQDLPGEREKLFF.

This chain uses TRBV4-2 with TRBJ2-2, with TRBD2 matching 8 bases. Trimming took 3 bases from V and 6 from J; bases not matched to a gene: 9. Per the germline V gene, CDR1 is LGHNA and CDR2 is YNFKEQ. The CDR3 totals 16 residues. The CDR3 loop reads CASSQTREGRAGELFF. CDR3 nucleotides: TGTGCCAGCAGCCAGACCCGGGAGGGCCGGGCCGGGGAGCTGTTTTTT.

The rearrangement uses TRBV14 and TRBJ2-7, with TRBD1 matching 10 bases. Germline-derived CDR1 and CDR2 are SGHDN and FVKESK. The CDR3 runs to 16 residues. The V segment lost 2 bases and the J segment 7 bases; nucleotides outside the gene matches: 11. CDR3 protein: CASSQLPGQGPEEQYF. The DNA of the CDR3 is TGTGCCAGCAGCCAACTGCCGGGACAGGGGCCGGAAGAGCAGTACTTC.

CDR3 amino acids: CASRPVDRGNNSPLHF. The CDR3 region has the DNA TGTGCCAGCAGACCCGTGGACAGGGGGAATAATTCACCCCTCCACTTT. The rearrangement joins TRBV7-2 to TRBJ1-6; 10 positions match TRBD1. CDR1 SGHTA and CDR2 FQGNSA come from the germline V gene. V lost 6 bases to trimming and J lost 5 bases; unmatched junction nucleotides: 7. This CDR3 has 16 residues.